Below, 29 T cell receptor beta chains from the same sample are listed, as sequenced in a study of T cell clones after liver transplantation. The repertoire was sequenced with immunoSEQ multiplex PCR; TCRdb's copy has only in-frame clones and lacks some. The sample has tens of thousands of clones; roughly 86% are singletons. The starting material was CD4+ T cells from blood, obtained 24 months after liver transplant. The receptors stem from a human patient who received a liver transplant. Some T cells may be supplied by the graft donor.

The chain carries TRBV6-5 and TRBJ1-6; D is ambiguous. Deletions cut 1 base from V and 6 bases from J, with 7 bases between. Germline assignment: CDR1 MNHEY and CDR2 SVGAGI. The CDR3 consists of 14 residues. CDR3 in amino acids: CASSYYEVNSPLHF. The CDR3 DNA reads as TGTGCCAGCAGTTACTACGAGGTTAATTCACCCCTCCACTTT.

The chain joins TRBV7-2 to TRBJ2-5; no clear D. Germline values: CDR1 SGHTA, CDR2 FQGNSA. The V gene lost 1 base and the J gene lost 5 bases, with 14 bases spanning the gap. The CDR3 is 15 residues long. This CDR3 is CASSLDFGVGETQYF. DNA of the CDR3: TGTGCCAGCAGCTTAGATTTCGGCGTGGGTGAGACCCAGTACTTC.

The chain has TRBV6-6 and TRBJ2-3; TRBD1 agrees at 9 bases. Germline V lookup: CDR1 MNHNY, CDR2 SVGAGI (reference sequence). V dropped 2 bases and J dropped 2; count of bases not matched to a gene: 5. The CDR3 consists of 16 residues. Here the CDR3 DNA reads TGTGCCAGCAGTTACCGGGACAGGGACCACACAGATACGCAGTATTTT. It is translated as CASSYRDRDHTDTQYF.

The CDR3 region is CASSQSLNTEAFF. The CDR3 DNA reads TGTGCCAGCAGCCAATCACTGAACACTGAAGCTTTCTTT. The chain recombines TRBV14 with TRBJ1-1, with no clear D. Looked up from germline, CDR1 is SGHDN and CDR2 is FVKESK. V shed 2 bases and J shed 0 bases, with 4 bases lying between them. CDR3 length: 13 amino acids.

CDR3 sequence (DNA): TGTGCCAGCAGATCGGGGTTTTACGGCGAGCAGTACTTC. Translation: CASRSGFYGEQYF. This chain uses TRBV27 with TRBJ2-7, with TRBD2 as a possible D gene (5 bases). CDR1 and CDR2 from the germline V gene are MNHEY and SMNVEV (reference sequence). The length of the CDR3 is 13 residues. V lost 6 bases and J 6 bases, leaving 15 bases between the germline ends.

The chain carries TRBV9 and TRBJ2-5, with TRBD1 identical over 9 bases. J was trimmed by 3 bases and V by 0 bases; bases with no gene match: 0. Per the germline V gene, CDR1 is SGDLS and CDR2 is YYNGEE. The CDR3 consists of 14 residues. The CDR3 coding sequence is TGTGCCAGCAGCGTAGGGACAGGGGAAGAGACCCAGTACTTC. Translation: CASSVGTGEETQYF.

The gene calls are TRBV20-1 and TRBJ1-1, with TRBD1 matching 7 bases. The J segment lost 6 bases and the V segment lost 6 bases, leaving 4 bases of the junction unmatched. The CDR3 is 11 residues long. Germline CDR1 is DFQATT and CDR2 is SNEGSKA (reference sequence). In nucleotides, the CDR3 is TGCAGTGCGCTACAGGGGTCTGAAGCTTTCTTT. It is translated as CSALQGSEAFF.

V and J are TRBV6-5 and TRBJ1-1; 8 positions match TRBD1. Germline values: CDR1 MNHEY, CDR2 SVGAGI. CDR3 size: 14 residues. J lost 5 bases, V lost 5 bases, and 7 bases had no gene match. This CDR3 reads CASSVDRGETEAFF. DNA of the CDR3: TGTGCCAGCAGTGTTGACAGGGGAGAGACTGAAGCTTTCTTT.

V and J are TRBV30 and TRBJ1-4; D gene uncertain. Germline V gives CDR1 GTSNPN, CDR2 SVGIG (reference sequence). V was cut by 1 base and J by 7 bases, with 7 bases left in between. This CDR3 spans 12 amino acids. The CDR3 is CAWSEDTEKLFF. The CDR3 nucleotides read TGTGCCTGGAGTGAGGATACTGAAAAACTGTTTTTT.

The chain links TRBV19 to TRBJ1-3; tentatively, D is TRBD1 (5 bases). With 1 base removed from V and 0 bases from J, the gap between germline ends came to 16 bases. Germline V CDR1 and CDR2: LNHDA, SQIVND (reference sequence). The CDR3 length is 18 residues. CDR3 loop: CASSIATGPPASGNTIYF. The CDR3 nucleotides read TGTGCCAGTAGTATAGCGACGGGACCACCCGCCTCTGGAAACACCATATATTTT.

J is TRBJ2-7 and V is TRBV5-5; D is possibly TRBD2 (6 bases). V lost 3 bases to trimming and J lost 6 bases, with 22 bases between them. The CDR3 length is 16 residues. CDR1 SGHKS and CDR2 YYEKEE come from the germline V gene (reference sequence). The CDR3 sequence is CASSSGSWRASGEQYF. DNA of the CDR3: TGTGCCAGCAGCTCAGGTTCGTGGAGGGCGAGTGGCGAGCAGTACTTC.

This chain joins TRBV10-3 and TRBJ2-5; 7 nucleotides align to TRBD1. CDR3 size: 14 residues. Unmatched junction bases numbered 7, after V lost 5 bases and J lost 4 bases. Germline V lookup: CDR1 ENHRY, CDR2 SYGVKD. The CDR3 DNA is TGTGCCATCAGTCCGGGACAGACCACAGAGACCCAGTACTTC. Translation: CAISPGQTTETQYF.

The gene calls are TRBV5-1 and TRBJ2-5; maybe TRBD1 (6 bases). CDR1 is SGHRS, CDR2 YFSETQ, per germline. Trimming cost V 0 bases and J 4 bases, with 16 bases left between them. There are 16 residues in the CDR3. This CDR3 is CASSLGVIRTVETQYF. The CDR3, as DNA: TGCGCCAGCAGCTTGGGGGTAATCAGGACAGTAGAGACCCAGTACTTC.

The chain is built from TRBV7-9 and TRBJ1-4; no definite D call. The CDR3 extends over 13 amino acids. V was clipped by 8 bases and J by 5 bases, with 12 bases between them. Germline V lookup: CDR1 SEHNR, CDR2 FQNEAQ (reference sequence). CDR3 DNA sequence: TGTGCCAGCCGAGCTGAGGAAAATGAAAAACTGTTTTTT. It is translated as CASRAEENEKLFF. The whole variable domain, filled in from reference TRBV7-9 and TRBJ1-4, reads DTGVSQNPRHKITKRGQNVTFRCDPISEHNRLYWYRQTLGQGPEFLTYFQNEAQLEKSRLLSDRFSAERPKGSFSTLEIQRTEQGDSAMYLCASRAEENEKLFFGSGTQLSVL.

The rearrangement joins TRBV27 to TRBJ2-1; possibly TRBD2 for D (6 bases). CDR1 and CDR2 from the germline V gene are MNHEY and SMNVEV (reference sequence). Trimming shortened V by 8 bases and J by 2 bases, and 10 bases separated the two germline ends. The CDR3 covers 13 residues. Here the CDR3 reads CASSRGTYNEQFF. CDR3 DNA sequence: TGTGCCAGCTCACGGGGGACCTACAATGAGCAGTTCTTC.

CDR3 region: CASSKVESGTGATGAYNEQFF. The CDR3 bases are TGTGCCAGCAGCAAAGTAGAATCCGGGACAGGGGCTACCGGAGCCTACAATGAGCAGTTCTTC. The J gene is TRBJ2-1, the V gene TRBV21-1; the DNA was not compared with TRBD1, the D call given in the table. TRBV21-1 is listed as a pseudogene. The CDR3 totals 21 residues.

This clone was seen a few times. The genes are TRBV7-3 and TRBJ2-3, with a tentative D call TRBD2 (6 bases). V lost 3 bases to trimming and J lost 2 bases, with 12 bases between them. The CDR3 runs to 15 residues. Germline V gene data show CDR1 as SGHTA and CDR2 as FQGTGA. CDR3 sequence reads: CASSFDGGATDTQYF. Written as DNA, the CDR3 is TGTGCCAGCAGCTTTGACGGAGGGGCCACAGATACGCAGTATTTT.

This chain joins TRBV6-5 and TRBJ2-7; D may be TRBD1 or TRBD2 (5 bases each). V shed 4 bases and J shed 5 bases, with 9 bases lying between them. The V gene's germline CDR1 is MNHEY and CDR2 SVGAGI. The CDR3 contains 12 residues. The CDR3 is CASSFRDDEQYF. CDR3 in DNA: TGTGCCAGCAGTTTCCGGGACGACGAGCAGTACTTC.

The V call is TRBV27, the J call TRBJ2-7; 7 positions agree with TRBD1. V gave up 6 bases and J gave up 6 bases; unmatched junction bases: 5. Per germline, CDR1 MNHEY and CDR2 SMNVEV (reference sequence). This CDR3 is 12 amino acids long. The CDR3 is CASRTSGGEQYF. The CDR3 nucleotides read TGTGCCAGCAGAACGTCAGGGGGCGAGCAGTACTTC.

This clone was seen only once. CDR3 nucleotide sequence: TGCGCCAGCAGCCAAGGCTCGACAGGGGCAAACACCATATATTTT. This codes for CASSQGSTGANTIYF. V is TRBV4-1 and J is TRBJ1-3; the match to TRBD1 covers 8 bases. V shed 1 base and J 6 bases; nucleotides not matched to a gene: 5. Germline-derived CDR1 and CDR2 are MGHRA and YSYEKL. The CDR3 is 15 residues long.

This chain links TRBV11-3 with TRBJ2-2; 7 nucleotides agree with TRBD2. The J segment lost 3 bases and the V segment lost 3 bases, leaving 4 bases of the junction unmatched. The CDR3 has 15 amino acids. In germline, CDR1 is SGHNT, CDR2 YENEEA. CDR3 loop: CASSLGGFDTGELFF. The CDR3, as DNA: TGTGCCAGCAGCTTGGGAGGGTTTGACACCGGGGAGCTGTTTTTT.

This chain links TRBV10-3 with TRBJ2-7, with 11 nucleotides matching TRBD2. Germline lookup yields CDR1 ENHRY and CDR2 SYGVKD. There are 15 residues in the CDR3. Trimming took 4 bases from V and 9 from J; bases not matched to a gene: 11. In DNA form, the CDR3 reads TGTGCCATCAGTGGATCTACTAGCGGGGGCCTTGTGCAGTACTTC. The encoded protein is CAISGSTSGGLVQYF.

DNA for the CDR3: TGTGCCAGCAGCTTAGCGCGAAACAGGATTGACACTGAAGCTTTCTTT. Translation gives CASSLARNRIDTEAFF. V usage is TRBV7-9 and J usage is TRBJ1-1, with TRBD1 as a possible D gene (5 bases). The CDR3 is 16 residues long. V lost 0 bases to trimming and J lost 3 bases, with 14 bases between them. Germline CDR1 is SEHNR and CDR2 is FQNEAQ (reference sequence).

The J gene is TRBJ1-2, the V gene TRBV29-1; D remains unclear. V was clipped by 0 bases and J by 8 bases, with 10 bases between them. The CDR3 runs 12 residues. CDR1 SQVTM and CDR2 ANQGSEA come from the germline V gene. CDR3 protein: CSVEEVPGGYTF. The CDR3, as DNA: TGCAGCGTTGAAGAGGTCCCAGGCGGCTACACCTTC.

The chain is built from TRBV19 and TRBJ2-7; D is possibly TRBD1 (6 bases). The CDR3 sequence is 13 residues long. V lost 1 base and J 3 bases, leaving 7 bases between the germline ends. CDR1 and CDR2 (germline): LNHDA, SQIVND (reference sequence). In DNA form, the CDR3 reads TGTGCCAGTAGTATAGCACAGGGCTACGAGCAGTACTTC. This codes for CASSIAQGYEQYF.

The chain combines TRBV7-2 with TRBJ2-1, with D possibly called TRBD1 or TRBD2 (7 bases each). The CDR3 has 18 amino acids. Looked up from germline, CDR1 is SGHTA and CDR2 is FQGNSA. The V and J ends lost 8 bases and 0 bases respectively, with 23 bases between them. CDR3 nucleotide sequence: TGTGCCAGCTGGGGACAGCGGGGCCCCGTGGGCTCCTACAATGAGCAGTTCTTC. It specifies CASWGQRGPVGSYNEQFF.

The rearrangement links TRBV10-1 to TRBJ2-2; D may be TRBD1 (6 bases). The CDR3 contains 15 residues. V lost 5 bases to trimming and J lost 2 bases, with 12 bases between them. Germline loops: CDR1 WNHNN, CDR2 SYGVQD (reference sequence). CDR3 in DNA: TGCGCCAGCAGTAACAGGGTTCCTAACACCGGGGAGCTGTTTTTT. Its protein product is CASSNRVPNTGELFF.

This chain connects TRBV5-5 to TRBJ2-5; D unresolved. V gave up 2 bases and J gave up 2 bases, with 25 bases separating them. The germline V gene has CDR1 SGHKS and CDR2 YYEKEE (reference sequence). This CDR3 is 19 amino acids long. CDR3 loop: CASSLTSAVGPGRQETQYF. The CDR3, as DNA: TGTGCCAGCAGCTTAACGTCGGCAGTTGGGCCTGGGCGGCAAGAGACCCAGTACTTC.

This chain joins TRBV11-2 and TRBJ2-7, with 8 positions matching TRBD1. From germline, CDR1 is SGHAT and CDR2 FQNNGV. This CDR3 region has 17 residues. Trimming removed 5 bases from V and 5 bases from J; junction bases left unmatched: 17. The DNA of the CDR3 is TGTGCCAGCAGCCCTTTAACGACCCGACAGGGGCGTCACGAGCAGTACTTC. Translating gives CASSPLTTRQGRHEQYF.